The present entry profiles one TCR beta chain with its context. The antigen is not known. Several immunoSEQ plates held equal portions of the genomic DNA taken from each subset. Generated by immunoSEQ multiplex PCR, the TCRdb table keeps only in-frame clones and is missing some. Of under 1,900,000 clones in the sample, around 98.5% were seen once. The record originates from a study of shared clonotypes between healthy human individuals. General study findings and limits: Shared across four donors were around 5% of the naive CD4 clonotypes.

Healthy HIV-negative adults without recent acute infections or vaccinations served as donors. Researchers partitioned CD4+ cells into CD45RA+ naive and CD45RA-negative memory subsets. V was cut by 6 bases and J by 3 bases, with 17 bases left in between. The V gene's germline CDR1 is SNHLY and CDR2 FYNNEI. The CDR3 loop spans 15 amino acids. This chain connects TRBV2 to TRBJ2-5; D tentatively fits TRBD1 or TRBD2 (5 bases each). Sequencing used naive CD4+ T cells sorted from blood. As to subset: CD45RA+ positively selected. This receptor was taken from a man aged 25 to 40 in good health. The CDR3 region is CASRTGHALKETQYF. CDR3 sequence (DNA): TGTGCCAGCAGGACGGGGCACGCGTTGAAAGAGACCCAGTACTTC.